Presented here are 29 T cell receptor beta chains from one specimen sequenced in a study of T-cell reconstitution after alpha-beta-depleted transplantation in children. The TCRbeta library incorporated unique molecular identifiers. One entry per CDR3 protein, called by TCRdb with MiXCR from the PCR reads. The table includes just under 350,000 distinct CDR3 sequences, roughly 15% detected once. The sequencing used PBMCs, mostly from graft donor cells, collected 360 days after TCRalphabeta/CD19-depleted stem cell transplant. These receptors all stem from a male patient between 2 and 10 years old who had a stem cell transplant for acute lymphoblastic leukemia, so the T cells may come from the graft donor.

This clonotype was observed a handful of times. V gene TRBV5-1 combines with J gene TRBJ2-5; D not resolved. V gave up 6 bases and J gave up 3 bases, with 12 bases separating them. The V gene's germline CDR1 is SGHRS and CDR2 YFSETQ. CDR3 length equals 13 residues. CDR3 in amino acids: CASTQGGEETQYF. The CDR3 bases are TGCGCCAGCACCCAAGGCGGAGAAGAGACCCAGTACTTC.

This clonotype was counted a few times. The CDR3 loop reads CSVGQNEQFF. The CDR3, as DNA: TGCAGCGTCGGACAGAATGAGCAGTTCTTC. V is TRBV29-1 and J is TRBJ2-1; tentatively, D is TRBD1 (6 bases). This CDR3 spans 10 amino acids. V gave up 6 bases and J gave up 7 bases, with 7 bases separating them. Germline CDR1 and CDR2: SQVTM and ANQGSEA.

This clonotype has a handful of counts. The genes are TRBV4-1 and TRBJ2-6, with TRBD1 identical over 7 bases. CDR1 and CDR2 from the germline V gene are MGHRA and YSYEKL. The V and J ends lost 5 bases and 0 bases, in that order; junction bases with no gene match: 10. The CDR3 consists of 18 residues. As DNA, the CDR3 is TGCGCCAGCAGCTCCTGGGACAGAGGAGCCTCTGGGGCCAACGTCCTGACTTTC. Its protein product is CASSSWDRGASGANVLTF.

The chain joins TRBV12-3 or TRBV12-4 to TRBJ1-2; D may be TRBD1 (5 bases). The CDR3 has 13 residues. The V gene lost 5 bases and the J gene lost 8 bases, with 15 bases spanning the gap. The CDR3 DNA reads as TGTGCCAGCAGTAGGGGCAGGGTAGGAGGCTACACCTTC. It encodes CASSRGRVGGYTF.

V and J are TRBV6-6 and TRBJ2-3; no firm D call. Germline V gene lookup returns CDR1 MNHNY and CDR2 SVGAGI (reference sequence). There are 12 residues in the CDR3. With 2 bases removed from V and 6 bases from J, the gap between germline ends came to 6 bases. The CDR3 reads CASSYGVDTQYF. The CDR3 DNA is TGTGCCAGCAGTTACGGAGTCGATACGCAGTATTTT.

This clonotype was detected many times. In DNA form, the CDR3 reads TGCGCCAGCAGCCAAGATTCCGCCTACGAGCAGTACTTC. It is translated as CASSQDSAYEQYF. This chain uses TRBV4-1 with TRBJ2-7; D unresolved. Germline V gives CDR1 MGHRA, CDR2 YSYEKL. The CDR3 covers 13 residues. V was trimmed by 0 bases and J by 2 bases, leaving 5 bases between them.

V and J are TRBV6-5 and TRBJ2-1; no clear D. The germline V and J ends were trimmed by 5 bases and 6 bases, with 20 bases remaining between them. The CDR3 is 16 residues long. Germline CDR1 MNHEY, CDR2 SVGAGI. The CDR3 nucleotides read TGTGCCAGCAGTGACACGAGGTATGCGTCATCCAATGAGCAGTTCTTC. Translation: CASSDTRYASSNEQFF.

J is TRBJ2-1 and V is TRBV7-2; D might be TRBD2 (5 bases). The germline CDR1 and CDR2 sequences are SGHTA and FQGNSA. The CDR3 runs 16 residues. V dropped 0 bases and J dropped 0 bases, with 9 bases sitting between them. The CDR3 region is CASSLASAHSYNEQFF. For the CDR3, the DNA is TGTGCCAGCAGCTTAGCTAGCGCACACTCCTACAATGAGCAGTTCTTC.

The chain has TRBV18 and TRBJ1-1; no clear D. The V end lost 6 bases, the J end lost 3 bases, and 14 bases lay between the germline ends. In germline, CDR1 is KGHSH, CDR2 LQKENI. The CDR3 totals 14 residues. CDR3 in amino acids: CASSTPGIYTEAFF. In DNA form, the CDR3 reads TGTGCCAGCTCCACGCCGGGGATTTACACTGAAGCTTTCTTT.

V usage is TRBV11-2 and J usage is TRBJ2-5, with TRBD1 identical over 9 bases. The CDR3 extends over 15 amino acids. The germline V gene has CDR1 SGHAT and CDR2 FQNNGV. The junction had 5 bases not matched to a gene; V was cut back by 1 base and J by 5 bases. The DNA of the CDR3 is TGTGCCAGCAGCTTAGGAACAGGGGGCATGGAGACCCAGTACTTC. Amino acid sequence: CASSLGTGGMETQYF.

The rearrangement links TRBV28 to TRBJ2-7, with a possible D match to TRBD2 (5 bases). Trimming left V 5 bases short and J 4 bases short, with 12 bases between. This CDR3 comprises 13 residues. Germline CDR1 and CDR2: MDHEN and SYDVKM. The CDR3 coding sequence is TGTGCCAGCAGTACCGGGATCTCTTACGAGCAGTACTTC. This encodes CASSTGISYEQYF.

This sequence joins TRBV4-3 and TRBJ2-5; no clear D gene. Between the trimmed V and J ends, which lost 0 bases and 5 bases, there was a span of 13 bases. Germline V gene data show CDR1 as LGHNA and CDR2 as YSLEER. The CDR3 is made up of 15 amino acids. The CDR3, as DNA: TGCGCCAGCAGCCAAGATAGGGCTAGTTATGAGACCCAGTACTTC. As protein: CASSQDRASYETQYF.

The chain employs TRBV28 and TRBJ1-3; no reliable D call. This CDR3 region has 15 residues. The V gene's germline CDR1 is MDHEN and CDR2 SYDVKM. V shed 6 bases and J shed 1 base, with 13 bases lying between them. The CDR3 DNA reads as TGTGCCAGCAGCGCCGCAGGAGTATCTGGAAACACCATATATTTT. It encodes CASSAAGVSGNTIYF.

The J gene is TRBJ2-3, the V gene TRBV10-1, with D possibly TRBD2 on 6 matching bases. V was pared by 5 bases and J by 3 bases, with 12 bases between. This CDR3 is 14 amino acids long. Germline loops: CDR1 WNHNN, CDR2 SYGVQD (reference sequence). The CDR3 sequence: CASSWEAETDTQYF. The CDR3 DNA is TGCGCCAGCAGTTGGGAGGCGGAAACAGATACGCAGTATTTT.

This clonotype was counted only a few times. CDR3 coding DNA: TGCGCCAGCAGCCTGACAGTTCTCCTGGAGCAGTACTTC. Translated: CASSLTVLLEQYF. The V call is TRBV4-1, the J call TRBJ2-7; a weak D match, TRBD1 (5 bases). V was pared by 4 bases and J by 7 bases, with 14 bases between. The CDR3 consists of 13 residues. Germline CDR1 and CDR2: MGHRA and YSYEKL.

There are many counts of this clonotype. The rearrangement links TRBV12-3 or TRBV12-4 to TRBJ2-1; D ambiguous. V dropped 3 bases and J dropped 9 bases, with 3 bases sitting between them. The CDR3 extends over 10 amino acids. The CDR3 nucleotides read TGTGCCAGCAGTTTCAGTGAGCAGTTCTTC. Translating it yields CASSFSEQFF.

This clonotype occurred a few times. The chain is built from TRBV7-2 and TRBJ2-1; either TRBD1 or TRBD2 may fit D (5 bases each). V gave up 3 bases and J gave up 9 bases, with 15 bases separating them. The germline V gene encodes CDR1 SGHTA and CDR2 FQGNSA. This CDR3 region has 14 residues. CDR3 region: CASSLRGATVEQFF. The CDR3 DNA reads TGTGCCAGCAGCTTGAGGGGAGCGACTGTTGAGCAGTTCTTC.

This chain connects TRBV5-1 to TRBJ2-2, with 11 bases matching TRBD2. V shed 3 bases, J shed 1 base, and the junction held 2 bases outside the gene matches. CDR1 and CDR2 (germline): SGHRS, YFSETQ. The CDR3 loop spans 16 amino acids. The CDR3 region has the DNA TGCGCCAGCAGCTCGGGACTAGCGGTGAACACCGGGGAGCTGTTTTTT. Translating it yields CASSSGLAVNTGELFF.

The rearrangement links TRBV9 to TRBJ2-5; no clear D gene. The germline gives CDR1 SGDLS, CDR2 YYNGEE. This CDR3 contains 14 residues. The ends were cut back, 4 bases at V and 5 bases at J, with 15 bases in the middle. The CDR3 DNA sequence: TGTGCCAGCAGCTTAGGACCCTCAGCGGAGACCCAGTACTTC. It encodes CASSLGPSAETQYF. Variable domain in full (rest from reference TRBV9 and TRBJ2-5): DSGVTQTPKHLITATGQRVTLRCSPRSGDLSVYWYQQSLDQGLQFLIQYYNGEERAKGNILERFSAQQFPDLHSELNLSSLELGDSALYFCASSLGPSAETQYFGPGTRLLVL.

The gene calls are TRBV7-2 and TRBJ2-5; D might be TRBD2 (6 bases). Germline values: CDR1 SGHTA, CDR2 FQGNSA. Deletions cut 5 bases from V and 4 bases from J, with 17 bases between. The CDR3 totals 15 residues. CDR3 in amino acids: CASSPRGRERETQYF. Here the CDR3 DNA reads TGTGCCAGCAGCCCCCGCGGACGGGAGCGAGAGACCCAGTACTTC.

In this sample, this clonotype turned up many times. The chain links TRBV29-1 to TRBJ2-1, with 9 bases identical to TRBD1. This CDR3 contains 13 residues. The germline V gene encodes CDR1 SQVTM and CDR2 ANQGSEA. Germline trimming cut 6 bases from V and 3 bases from J; bases unmatched to any gene: 3. In DNA form, the CDR3 reads TGCAGCGTACAGGGGGCCCGCTACAATGAGCAGTTCTTC. It yields the protein CSVQGARYNEQFF.

This clonotype was recorded many times. The chain links TRBV3-1 to TRBJ1-2; D remains unclear. V dropped 1 base and J dropped 3 bases, with 9 bases sitting between them. The germline V gene encodes CDR1 LGHDT and CDR2 YNNKEL (reference sequence). The CDR3 contains 14 residues. CDR3 loop: CASSQVGQDYGYTF. The CDR3 DNA follows: TGTGCCAGCAGCCAAGTGGGTCAAGACTATGGCTACACCTTC. The full variable domain, with the rest looked up from reference TRBV3-1 and TRBJ1-2, is DTAVSQTPKYLVTQMGNDKSIKCEQNLGHDTMYWYKQDSKKFLKIMFSYNNKELIINETVPNRFSPKSPDKAHLNLHINSLELGDSAVYFCASSQVGQDYGYTFGSGTRLTVV.

This clonotype was seen only a few times. The CDR3 region has the DNA TGTGCCAGCAGTCCCAGCGGAACCCCCTACGAGCAGTACTTC. Its translation: CASSPSGTPYEQYF. The chain combines TRBV12-3 or TRBV12-4 with TRBJ2-7; possibly TRBD2 for D (5 bases). V was pared by 5 bases and J by 2 bases, with 13 bases between. This CDR3 has 14 residues.

The V gene is TRBV4-3, the J gene TRBJ2-3; perhaps TRBD2 as D (7 bases). Trimming removed 0 bases from V and 4 bases from J, with 14 bases in between. The CDR3 has 16 residues. CDR1 is LGHNA, CDR2 YSLEER, per germline. Here the CDR3 reads CASSQDPPGGADTQYF. The DNA for the CDR3 is TGCGCCAGCAGCCAAGATCCACCGGGGGGCGCAGATACGCAGTATTTT.

Remarks on this clonotype: In this CDR3 the conserved last residue, phenylalanine or tryptophan, is missing, so a read error is likely. The rearrangement links TRBV29-1 to TRBJ2-2; D ambiguous. CDR1 SQVTM and CDR2 ANQGSEA come from the germline V gene. The CDR3 has 13 residues. V lost 6 bases and J lost 0, with 8 bases in between. CDR3 coding DNA: TGCAGCGTCCTTCTGACGAACACCGGGGAGCTGTTTTAT. This codes for CSVLLTNTGELFY.

The chain links TRBV10-2 to TRBJ2-1; a weak D match, TRBD1 (6 bases). The germline gives CDR1 WSHSY, CDR2 SAAADI. Trimming took off 2 bases at V and 6 bases at J, with 14 bases between the two ends. The CDR3 has 15 residues. The CDR3: CASSELWVGANEQFF. As DNA, the CDR3 is TGCGCCAGCAGTGAGCTGTGGGTGGGGGCCAATGAGCAGTTCTTC.

This sequence joins TRBV30 and TRBJ2-7; D unresolved. Trimming pared 3 bases from V and 3 bases from J, leaving 6 bases between. The CDR3 runs 11 residues. CDR1 and CDR2 (germline): GTSNPN, SVGIG (reference sequence). The CDR3 here is CAWRGNYEQYF. The CDR3 coding sequence is TGTGCCTGGAGGGGCAACTACGAGCAGTACTTC.

V and J are TRBV6-1 and TRBJ1-1; 8 bases are a match to TRBD1. The V and J ends lost 3 bases and 4 bases, in that order; junction bases with no gene match: 10. The CDR3 covers 16 residues. CDR1 and CDR2 from the germline V gene are MNHNS and SASEGT. CDR3 in DNA: TGTGCCAGCAGTGAGGCAGGGGGCGGGCGGGGCACTGAAGCTTTCTTT. The encoded protein is CASSEAGGGRGTEAFF.

The chain uses TRBV5-1 and TRBJ2-5; 8 bases align to TRBD1. The CDR3 is 15 amino acids. V shed 4 bases, J shed 1 base, and the junction held 6 bases outside the gene matches. Germline V gene lookup returns CDR1 SGHRS and CDR2 YFSETQ. The CDR3 bases are TGCGCCAGCAGCATCCGGACAGGGCCCCAAGAGACCCAGTACTTC. This translates into CASSIRTGPQETQYF.